The rows below give T cell receptor beta chains drawn from one sample of a study of blood T cell repertoires in COVID-19. Profiling relied on immunoSEQ multiplex PCR, and the TCRdb table lists in-frame clones only, not all of them. The data hold around 89,000 clones, with about 91% observed a single time. The sequenced sample consisted of peripheral blood. The receptors were gathered from a man aged 55 to 70 with acute or convalescent COVID-19. Both conserved end residues are part of each CDR3. Each record gives: V gene, J gene, CDR3 protein.

v_call: TRBV3-1/TRBV3-2; j_call: TRBJ1-5; cdr3_aa: CASSLTSGQGNQPQHF
v_call: TRBV7-2; j_call: TRBJ2-1; cdr3_aa: CASSFRRSSYNEQFF
v_call: TRBV7-3; j_call: TRBJ1-2; cdr3_aa: CASSLMGGSSGYTF
v_call: TRBV2; j_call: TRBJ1-1; cdr3_aa: CASSARQNTEAFF
v_call: TRBV7-8; j_call: TRBJ2-5; cdr3_aa: CASSHGLAGAREKETQYF
v_call: TRBV5-5; j_call: TRBJ1-5; cdr3_aa: CASSLIVNQPQHF
v_call: TRBV5-1; j_call: TRBJ2-1; cdr3_aa: CASSFRRVGTAGNEQFF
v_call: TRBV27; j_call: TRBJ2-7; cdr3_aa: CASSLWTGTGEQYF
v_call: TRBV6-1; j_call: TRBJ2-6; cdr3_aa: CASSGTLARGANVLTF
v_call: TRBV7-9; j_call: TRBJ2-2; cdr3_aa: CASSFSGVNTGELFF
v_call: TRBV29-1; j_call: TRBJ1-3; cdr3_aa: CSVERGNTIYF
v_call: TRBV7-3; j_call: TRBJ2-1; cdr3_aa: CASSLYRDSYNEQFF
v_call: TRBV19; j_call: TRBJ1-2; cdr3_aa: CATGGQGDDGYTF
v_call: TRBV5-1; j_call: TRBJ1-1; cdr3_aa: CASSFEQGARTEAFF
v_call: TRBV10-1; j_call: TRBJ1-6; cdr3_aa: CASSAGYEYNSPLHF
v_call: TRBV19; j_call: TRBJ2-7; cdr3_aa: CASTTLGGGPYEQYF
v_call: TRBV19; j_call: TRBJ1-1; cdr3_aa: CASSIGDRPNTEAFF
v_call: TRBV5-1; j_call: TRBJ2-2; cdr3_aa: CASSLTGLNTGELFF
v_call: TRBV6-5; j_call: TRBJ1-5; cdr3_aa: CASRDRGGSNQPQHF
v_call: TRBV2; j_call: TRBJ1-2; cdr3_aa: CASSPGGGAYGYTF
v_call: TRBV6-5; j_call: TRBJ1-3; cdr3_aa: CATSLAPSGNTIYF
v_call: TRBV28; j_call: TRBJ1-5; cdr3_aa: CASSSGNQPQHF
v_call: TRBV29-1; j_call: TRBJ2-7; cdr3_aa: CSVSRTGSYEQYF
v_call: TRBV6-5; j_call: TRBJ2-7; cdr3_aa: CASSRDNSYEQYF
v_call: TRBV6-5; j_call: TRBJ1-2; cdr3_aa: CASSYIGQAQGYGYTF
v_call: TRBV25-1; j_call: TRBJ2-3; cdr3_aa: CASSDWTGVLTDTQYF
v_call: TRBV19; j_call: TRBJ2-6; cdr3_aa: CASSSGVGGANVLTF
v_call: TRBV27; j_call: TRBJ1-6; cdr3_aa: CASSLLGGGSPLHF
v_call: TRBV4-1; j_call: TRBJ2-7; cdr3_aa: CASSPLGTSGSRPEQYF
v_call: TRBV9; j_call: TRBJ1-1; cdr3_aa: CASSVAPEDTEAFF
v_call: TRBV28; j_call: TRBJ2-2; cdr3_aa: CASSLLGLAGELFF
v_call: TRBV6-1; j_call: TRBJ1-5; cdr3_aa: CASSETYNQPQHF